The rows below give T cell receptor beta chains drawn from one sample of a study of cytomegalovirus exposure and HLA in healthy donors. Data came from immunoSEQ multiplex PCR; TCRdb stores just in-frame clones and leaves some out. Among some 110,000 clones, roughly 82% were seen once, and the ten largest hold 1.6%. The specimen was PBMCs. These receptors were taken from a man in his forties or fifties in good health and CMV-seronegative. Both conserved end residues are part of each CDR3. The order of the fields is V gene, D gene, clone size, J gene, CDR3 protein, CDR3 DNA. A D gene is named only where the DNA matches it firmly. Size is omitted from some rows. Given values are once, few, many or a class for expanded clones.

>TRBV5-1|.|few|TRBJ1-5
CASSLTGSRNQPQHF
TGCGCCAGCAGCTTGACAGGGAGTAGGAATCAGCCCCAGCATTTT
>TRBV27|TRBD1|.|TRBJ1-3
CASSRQGANTIYF
TGTGCCAGCAGTCGCCAGGGGGCGAACACCATATATTTT
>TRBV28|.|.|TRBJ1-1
CASKTDLFTLNTEAFF
TGTGCCAGCAAGACAGATTTATTTACCTTGAACACTGAAGCTTTCTTT
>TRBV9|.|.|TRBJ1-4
CASSVGDREKLFF
TGTGCCAGCAGCGTAGGAGATCGGGAAAAACTGTTTTTT
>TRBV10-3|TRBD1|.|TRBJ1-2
CAISEGTGILSYGYTF
TGTGCCATCAGTGAGGGGACAGGGATTCTCTCCTATGGCTACACCTTC
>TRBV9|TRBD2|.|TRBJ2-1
CASSVEAGGYNNEQFF
TGTGCCAGCAGCGTAGAAGCGGGGGGGTACAACAATGAGCAGTTCTTC
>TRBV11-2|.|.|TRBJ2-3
CASSSAGFKDTQYF
TGTGCCAGCAGCTCCGCAGGGTTTAAAGATACGCAGTATTTT
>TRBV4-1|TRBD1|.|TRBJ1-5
CASSQSATGGSQPQHF
TGCGCCAGCAGTCAGTCAGCGACAGGGGGCAGTCAGCCCCAGCATTTT
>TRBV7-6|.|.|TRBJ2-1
CASSLGPQGDEQFF
TGTGCCAGCAGCTTAGGGCCGCAGGGCGATGAGCAGTTCTTC
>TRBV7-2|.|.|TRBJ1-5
CASSPTGQNNQPQHF
TGTGCCAGCAGCCCCACAGGGCAGAACAATCAGCCCCAGCATTTT
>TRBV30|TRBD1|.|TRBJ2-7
CAWTRGTGEYEQYF
TGTGCCTGGACTCGAGGGACAGGGGAGTACGAGCAGTACTTC
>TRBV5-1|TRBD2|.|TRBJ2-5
CASSLSSGQETQYF
TGCGCCAGCAGCTTGAGTAGCGGGCAAGAGACCCAGTACTTC
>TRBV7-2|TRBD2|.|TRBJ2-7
CASSLSLAESYEQYF
TGTGCCAGCAGCTTAAGTCTAGCGGAGTCCTACGAGCAGTACTTC
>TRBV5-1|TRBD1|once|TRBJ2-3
CASSMTGTNTDTQYF
TGCGCCAGCAGCATGACAGGGACGAACACAGATACGCAGTATTTT